This TCR beta chain is from a study of T cells in Graves' hyperthyroidism and ophthalmopathy. The sample holds many counts of this clonotype. What was amplified from RNA transcripts were TCR beta CDR3 regions. An initial round of RT-PCR targeting the TCR CDR3 relied on the HTBI primer set. TCRdb fed the multiplex PCR reads into MiXCR, producing one record per CDR3 protein. The data contain about 350,000 distinct CDR3 sequences, roughly an eighth of them singletons. Each ophthalmopathy patient scored at least 3 on the Clinical Activity Score and at least 4 on NOSPECS grade, with duration under 3 months. A roughly 10 ml volume of fresh peripheral blood provided the PBMCs. This TCR was recovered from a woman in her thirties or forties with Graves' ophthalmopathy. Sample: blood.

The CDR3 sequence: CSARPPDRHNQPQHF. The DNA of the CDR3 is TGCAGTGCTAGACCCCCGGACAGGCACAATCAGCCCCAGCATTTT. The chain recombines TRBV20-1 with TRBJ1-5; 7 positions match TRBD1. J was trimmed by 3 bases and V by 2 bases; bases with no gene match: 7. Germline V lookup: CDR1 DFQATT, CDR2 SNEGSKA (reference sequence). The CDR3 runs 15 residues.